These 9 T cell receptor beta chains share one sample of origin, sequenced in a study of blood T cell repertoires in COVID-19. Sequencing used immunoSEQ multiplex PCR; TCRdb keeps in-frame clones, though not all of them. Here the sample spans around 240,000 clones, around four fifths being singletons. Material for sequencing was peripheral blood. The receptors here all came from a woman of 80 years or more with acute or convalescent COVID-19.

This rearrangement joins TRBV4-2 to TRBJ1-3; 9 bases fit TRBD1. The CDR3 spans 15 residues. Per germline, CDR1 LGHNA and CDR2 YNFKEQ. Germline trimming cut 4 bases from V and 4 bases from J; bases unmatched to any gene: 5. DNA of the CDR3: TGTGCCAGCAGCCTACGGGACAGGGAAGGAAACACCATATATTTT. Translated, it gives CASSLRDREGNTIYF.

CDR3 residues: CAIRPDRGLSYGYTF. CDR3 DNA sequence: TGTGCCATCAGGCCTGACAGGGGGCTGAGCTATGGCTACACCTTC. This chain links TRBV10-3 with TRBJ1-2, with 10 bases lining up with TRBD1. The ends lost 6 bases at V and 4 bases at J; junction bases unmatched: 8. Germline V gene sequence: CDR1 ENHRY, CDR2 SYGVKD. This CDR3 contains 15 residues.

J is TRBJ2-6 and V is TRBV11-2; no clear D gene. The CDR3 has 14 residues. Germline CDR1 is SGHAT and CDR2 is FQNNGV. Deletions cut 6 bases from V and 0 bases from J, with 6 bases between. The CDR3 DNA reads TGTGCCAGCAGTACAGACTCTGGGGCCAACGTCCTGACTTTC. Encoded protein: CASSTDSGANVLTF. The full variable domain, its missing parts supplied by reference TRBV11-2 and TRBJ2-6, is EAGVAQSPRYKIIEKRQSVAFWCNPISGHATLYWYQQILGQGPKLLIQFQNNGVVDDSQLPKDRFSAERLKGVDSTLKIQPAKLEDSAVYLCASSTDSGANVLTFGAGSRLTVL.

This chain links TRBV7-9 with TRBJ2-5; D is uncertain. CDR3 length equals 16 residues. Germline CDR1 and CDR2: SEHNR and FQNEAQ (reference sequence). V dropped 1 base and J dropped 2 bases, with 14 bases sitting between them. This chain's CDR3 is CASSLVMVGGQETQYF. CDR3 nucleotides: TGTGCCAGCAGCTTAGTAATGGTAGGCGGTCAAGAGACCCAGTACTTC. Full variable domain (missing parts from reference TRBV7-9 and TRBJ2-5): DTGVSQNPRHKITKRGQNVTFRCDPISEHNRLYWYRQTLGQGPEFLTYFQNEAQLEKSRLLSDRFSAERPKGSFSTLEIQRTEQGDSAMYLCASSLVMVGGQETQYFGPGTRLLVL.

V and J are TRBV29-1 and TRBJ2-5; D is unclear. Germline values: CDR1 SQVTM, CDR2 ANQGSEA. The CDR3 extends over 12 amino acids. V was pared by 5 bases and J by 2 bases, with 9 bases between. The CDR3 DNA reads TGCAGCGTTATCCCAGGTCAAGAGACCCAGTACTTC. Translating gives CSVIPGQETQYF.

The rearrangement uses TRBV7-9 and TRBJ1-5; D possibly corresponds to TRBD1 (5 bases). This CDR3 region has 18 residues. The germline V gene encodes CDR1 SEHNR and CDR2 FQNEAQ (reference sequence). With 1 base removed from V and 7 bases from J, the gap between germline ends came to 23 bases. The CDR3 DNA reads TGTGCCAGCAGCTTAGTACCCCTGGGAGGCAGGGTCGGCCAGCCCCAGCATTTT. Amino acid sequence: CASSLVPLGGRVGQPQHF.

This chain connects TRBV3-1 (or the pseudogene TRBV3-2) to TRBJ1-2, with D unresolved. The CDR3 covers 13 residues. Per germline, CDR1 LGHDT and CDR2 YNNKEL (reference sequence). V lost 0 bases, J lost 1 base, and 3 bases lay in between. CDR3: CASSQDGNYGYTF. The CDR3 DNA is TGTGCCAGCAGCCAAGACGGTAACTATGGCTACACCTTC.

The chain recombines TRBV10-3 with TRBJ2-7, with TRBD2 matching 9 bases. The CDR3 has 13 residues. Germline assignment: CDR1 ENHRY and CDR2 SYGVKD. V shed 7 bases, J shed 3 bases, and the junction held 4 bases outside the gene matches. CDR3 amino acids: CAIIAGDSYEQYF. CDR3 sequence (DNA): TGTGCCATCATAGCGGGAGACAGCTACGAGCAGTACTTC.

This chain joins TRBV9 and TRBJ1-4; TRBD1 aligns across 7 bases. Germline CDR1 is SGDLS and CDR2 is YYNGEE. Germline trimming cut 3 bases from V and 4 bases from J; bases unmatched to any gene: 6. This CDR3 comprises 15 residues. The CDR3 DNA reads TGTGCCAGCAGCGCACAGACAGGGCTTAATGAAAAACTGTTTTTT. It translates to CASSAQTGLNEKLFF.